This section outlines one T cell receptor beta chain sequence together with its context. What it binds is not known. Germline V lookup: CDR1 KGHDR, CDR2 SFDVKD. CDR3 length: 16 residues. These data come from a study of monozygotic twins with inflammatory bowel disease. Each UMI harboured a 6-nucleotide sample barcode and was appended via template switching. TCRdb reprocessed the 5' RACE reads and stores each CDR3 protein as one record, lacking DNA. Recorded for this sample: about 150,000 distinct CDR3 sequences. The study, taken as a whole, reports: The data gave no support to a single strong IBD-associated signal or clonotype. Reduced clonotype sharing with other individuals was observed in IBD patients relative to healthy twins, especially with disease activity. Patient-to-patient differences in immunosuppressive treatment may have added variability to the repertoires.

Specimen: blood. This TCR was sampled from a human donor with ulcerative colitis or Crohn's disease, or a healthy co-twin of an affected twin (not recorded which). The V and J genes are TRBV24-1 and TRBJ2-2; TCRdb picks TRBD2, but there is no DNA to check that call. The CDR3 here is CATSDHLAGEAGELFF.